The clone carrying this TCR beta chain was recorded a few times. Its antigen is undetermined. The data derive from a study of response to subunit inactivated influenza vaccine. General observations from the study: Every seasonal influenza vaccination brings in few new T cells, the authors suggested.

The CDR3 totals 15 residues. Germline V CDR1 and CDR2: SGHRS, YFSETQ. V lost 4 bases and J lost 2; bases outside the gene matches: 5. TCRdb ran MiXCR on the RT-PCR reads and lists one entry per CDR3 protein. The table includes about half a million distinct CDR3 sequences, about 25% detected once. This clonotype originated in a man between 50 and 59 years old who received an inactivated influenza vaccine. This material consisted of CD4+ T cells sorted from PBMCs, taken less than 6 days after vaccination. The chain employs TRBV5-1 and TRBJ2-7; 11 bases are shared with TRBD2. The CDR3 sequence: CASSPLTSGAYEQYF. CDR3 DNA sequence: TGCGCCAGCAGCCCCCTGACTAGCGGGGCCTACGAGCAGTACTTC.